Each of the 9 T cell receptor beta chains below was sequenced from the same sample in a study of blood T cell repertoires in COVID-19. Repertoires were generated with immunoSEQ multiplex PCR, while TCRdb's copy carries only in-frame clones and drops some. The sample shows under 350,000 clones, 80% to 90% of them seen only once. The source material was PBMCs or T cells enriched from blood (not recorded which). These receptors all stem from a man aged 25-40 years who had recovered from COVID-19.

The chain links TRBV11-3 to TRBJ2-1; 10 nucleotides match TRBD2. The V gene end was trimmed by 2 bases and the J gene end by 7 bases; junction bases not matched to a gene: 8. CDR1 is SGHNT, CDR2 YENEEA, per germline. The CDR3 runs to 16 residues. The CDR3 sequence: CASSLSGTSERNEQFF. As DNA, the CDR3 is TGTGCCAGCAGCTTATCCGGGACTAGCGAGAGGAATGAGCAGTTCTTC.

This chain links TRBV5-4 with TRBJ2-5, with 9 bases aligning to TRBD2. This CDR3 is 16 amino acids long. The V and J ends lost 4 bases and 7 bases, in that order; junction bases with no gene match: 14. Germline V CDR1 and CDR2: SGHNT, YYREEE (reference sequence). The CDR3 DNA reads TGTGCCAGCAGCGCGCCGACTAGCGGCAGCTGGGGGACCCAGTACTTC. This gives the protein CASSAPTSGSWGTQYF.

The J gene is TRBJ1-3, the V gene TRBV6-5; TRBD1 might be the D (6 bases). CDR3 size: 14 residues. The germline V gene encodes CDR1 MNHEY and CDR2 SVGAGI. V lost 7 bases to trimming and J lost 0 bases, with 10 bases between them. This CDR3 is CASTDSFSGNTIYF. The CDR3 coding sequence is TGTGCCAGCACGGACAGTTTCTCTGGAAACACCATATATTTT.

The chain combines TRBV10-1 with TRBJ1-1; D is undetermined. Germline V gives CDR1 WNHNN, CDR2 SYGVQD (reference sequence). The CDR3 contains 12 residues. Between the trimmed V and J ends, which lost 3 bases and 4 bases, there was a span of 6 bases. The CDR3 spells CASSDGSTEAFF. The CDR3 DNA is TGCGCCAGCAGTGACGGGAGCACTGAAGCTTTCTTT.

The gene calls are TRBV5-8 and TRBJ2-5; 12 bases map to TRBD2. The CDR3 extends over 14 amino acids. In germline, CDR1 is SGHTS, CDR2 YDEGEE. Trimming took 4 bases from V and 6 from J; bases not matched to a gene: 4. The CDR3 DNA follows: TGTGCCAGCAGCCCTAGCGGGGGGGCGCAGACCCAGTACTTC. As protein: CASSPSGGAQTQYF. The variable domain in full, completed from reference TRBV5-8 and TRBJ2-5, reads EAGVTQSPTHLIKTRGQQATLRCSPISGHTSVYWYQQALGLGLQFLLWYDEGEERNRGNFPPRFSGRQFPNYSSELNVNALELEDSALYLCASSPSGGAQTQYFGPGTRLLVL.

CDR3 DNA sequence: TGTGCCAGCAGTTACAGGACAGCCACCTACGAGCAGTACTTC. It codes for CASSYRTATYEQYF. The V and J genes are TRBV6-5 and TRBJ2-7; a possible D gene is TRBD1 (6 bases). Germline V gives CDR1 MNHEY, CDR2 SVGAGI. V lost 2 bases to trimming and J lost 2 bases, with 10 bases between them. The CDR3 totals 14 residues.

This chain links TRBV27 with TRBJ2-1; 7 bases are a match to TRBD2. Germline V lookup: CDR1 MNHEY, CDR2 SMNVEV (reference sequence). Unmatched junction bases numbered 6, after V lost 2 bases and J lost 5 bases. The CDR3 totals 15 residues. Written as DNA, the CDR3 is TGTGCCAGCAGTTTAACTAGCGCAGGCGACAATGAGCAGTTCTTC. Protein sequence: CASSLTSAGDNEQFF.

This clone has just one count. The chain carries TRBV5-1 and TRBJ2-5; 12 nucleotides align to TRBD2. The CDR3 loop spans 16 amino acids. V shed 2 bases, J shed 4 bases, and the junction held 6 bases outside the gene matches. Looked up from germline, CDR1 is SGHRS and CDR2 is YFSETQ. CDR3 sequence: CASSFSSGGAGETQYF. CDR3 nucleotides: TGCGCCAGCAGCTTCTCTAGCGGGGGGGCCGGAGAGACCCAGTACTTC.

The genes are TRBV2 and TRBJ1-5; 8 positions match TRBD1. Germline V gene data show CDR1 as SNHLY and CDR2 as FYNNEI. After removal of 4 bases from V and 1 base from J, the junction contained 6 bases not matched to a gene. The CDR3 spans 16 residues. CDR3 region: CASSVRTGGSNQPQHF. Here the CDR3 DNA reads TGTGCCAGCAGTGTCCGTACAGGGGGAAGCAATCAGCCCCAGCATTTT. The entire variable domain, with the rest obtained from reference TRBV2 and TRBJ1-5, is as follows: EPEVTQTPSHQVTQMGQEVILRCVPISNHLYFYWYRQILGQKVEFLVSFYNNEISEKSEIFDDQFSVERPDGSNFTLKIRSTKLEDSAMYFCASSVRTGGSNQPQHFGDGTRLSIL.